This T cell receptor beta chain is drawn from a study of shared clonotypes between healthy human individuals. TCRdb's table, derived via immunoSEQ multiplex PCR, lists solely in-frame clones and lacks some. The table lists fewer than 200,000 clones, just under 95% of them singletons. The TCR comes from a woman younger than 45 in good health. The sequenced sample was naive CD4+ T cells sorted from blood. Subset denoted: CD45RA+ positively selected.

The CDR3 nucleotides are TGTGCCAGCAAACAGGGCCACGAGCAGTACTTC. This sequence encodes CASKQGHEQYF. The chain couples TRBV6-1 to TRBJ2-7, with a weak D call TRBD1 (6 bases). The CDR3 covers 11 residues. V lost 7 bases, J lost 5 bases, and 9 bases lay in between. The germline V gene has CDR1 MNHNS and CDR2 SASEGT.